This entry describes one T cell receptor (beta chain). Its specificity is not known. The CDR3 covers 17 residues. Germline lookup yields CDR1 LGHNA and CDR2 YSLEER. After removal of 1 base from V and 4 bases from J, the junction contained 4 bases not matched to a gene. The data stem from a study of beta chain features in type 1 diabetes. About the study: Roughly 110,000,000 sorted cells were examined across all samples. Study-level results: cDNA-based sequencing might over-represent cells highly expressing TCR. Type 1 diabetes patients had VDJ junctions that carried fewer insertions and more deletions. Type 1 diabetes patients had TCRB CDR3s that were shorter (moderately but significantly so) in all four CD4+ subsets.

Staining for CD45RO/CCR7/CD25/CD127/CD95/CD27 allowed sorting of CD4+ naive, central memory, regulatory and stem cell-like memory cells. The authors reverse transcribed all of the isolated RNA, so sequencing captured expressed TCRB transcripts. Using immunoSEQ multiplex PCR, the repertoire was profiled, and TCRdb retains in-frame clones only, with some absent. The data show roughly 330,000 clones, approximately 15% seen once. The genes are TRBV4-3 and TRBJ2-1; 13 nucleotides match TRBD2. The origin of this receptor is a woman aged 18-29 years with type 1 diabetes. The sample taken for sequencing was naive CD4+ T cells from blood. CDR3 DNA: TGCGCCAGCAGCCAAGCCCCGACTAGCGGGGGGTACAATGAGCAGTTCTTC. Translated: CASSQAPTSGGYNEQFF.